This entry describes one T cell receptor beta chain. The antigen is unknown. The data derive from a study of beta chain features in type 1 diabetes. General study findings and limits: Type 1 diabetes patients had TCRB CDR3s that were shorter (moderately but significantly so) in all four CD4+ subsets.

There are 15 residues in the CDR3. V lost 1 base to trimming and J lost 5 bases, with 9 bases between them. In germline, CDR1 is SGHDN, CDR2 FVKESK. Isolated RNA was reverse transcribed in full, so expressed TCRB transcripts were sequenced. TCRdb keeps only in-frame clones here, not all; method: immunoSEQ multiplex PCR. Of hundreds of thousands of clones in the sample, 13% are singletons; the top ten hold 0.022%. Sequencing was done on a sample of naive CD4+ T cells from blood. The clonotype comes from a young man with type 1 diabetes. The chain recombines TRBV14 with TRBJ1-6; D possibly corresponds to TRBD1 (6 bases). CDR3 bases: TGTGCCAGCAGCCAAGTGGCAGGGGATAATTCACCCCTCCACTTT. Translating gives CASSQVAGDNSPLHF.